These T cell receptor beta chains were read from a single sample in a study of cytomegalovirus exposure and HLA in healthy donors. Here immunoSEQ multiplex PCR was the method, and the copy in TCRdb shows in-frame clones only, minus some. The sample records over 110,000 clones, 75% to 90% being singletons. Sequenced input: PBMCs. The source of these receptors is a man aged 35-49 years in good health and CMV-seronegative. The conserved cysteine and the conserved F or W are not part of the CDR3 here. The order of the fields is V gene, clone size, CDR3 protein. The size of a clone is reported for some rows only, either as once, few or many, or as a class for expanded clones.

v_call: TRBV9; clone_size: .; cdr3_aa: ASSVAGVAGGTDTQY
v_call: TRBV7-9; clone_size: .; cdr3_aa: ASSLDRAKAGELF
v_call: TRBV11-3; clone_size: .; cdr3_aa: ASSLWSGGDNEQF
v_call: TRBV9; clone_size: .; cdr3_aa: ASRPPGLPVYEQY
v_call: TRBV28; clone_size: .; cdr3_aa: ASTIVGGVPEAF
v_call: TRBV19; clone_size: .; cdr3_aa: ASSFSDTQY
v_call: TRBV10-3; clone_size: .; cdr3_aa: AISESAQGAGEQY
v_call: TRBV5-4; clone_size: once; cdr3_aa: ASSYGDRYSGNTIY
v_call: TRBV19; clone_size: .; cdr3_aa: ASSGDRPIDTQY
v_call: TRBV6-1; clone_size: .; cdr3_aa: ASSEFPLLAGAYNEQF
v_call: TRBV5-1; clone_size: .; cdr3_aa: ASRLGDTGTNEKLF
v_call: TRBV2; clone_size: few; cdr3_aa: ASSDSVIAGVNSYNEQF
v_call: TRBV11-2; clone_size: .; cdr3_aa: ASSSQMALSGNTIY
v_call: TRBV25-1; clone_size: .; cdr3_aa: ASTYDRVGYT
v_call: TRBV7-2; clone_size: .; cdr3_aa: ASSPQRGAEQY
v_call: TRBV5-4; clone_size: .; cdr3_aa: ASSRGLAASSSYEQY
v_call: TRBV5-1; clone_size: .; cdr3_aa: ASSLAPQGGTNEKLF
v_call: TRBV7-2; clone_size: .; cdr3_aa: ASSLLAGVGEQY
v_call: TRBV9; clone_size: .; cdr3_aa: ASSVELGSNEKLF